The 5 T cell receptor beta chains in this list originate from one sample, sequenced in a study of identical twins. From the 5' RACE reads, TCRdb called clonotypes with MiXCR, one entry per CDR3 protein. The sample lists around 670,000 distinct CDR3 sequences, roughly 6% seen once, with around 1.7% in the top ten. Sequencing input: naive T cells sorted from blood. The receptors shown here come from a man aged 18 to 29 in good health.

Ten or more counts support this clonotype. The rearrangement joins TRBV27 to TRBJ2-3, with D maybe TRBD1 (6 bases). Germline CDR1 and CDR2: MNHEY and SMNVEV (reference sequence). V dropped 6 bases and J dropped 0 bases, with 13 bases sitting between them. The CDR3 sequence is 15 residues long. CDR3 sequence: CASSTDSYSTDTQYF. For the CDR3, the DNA is TGTGCCAGCAGCACGGACAGCTATAGCACAGATACGCAGTATTTT.

The sample holds many counts of this clonotype. This chain connects TRBV7-9 to TRBJ2-1; the D is unclear. The germline V gene has CDR1 SEHNR and CDR2 FQNEAQ (reference sequence). V was cut by 6 bases and J by 9 bases, with 12 bases left in between. The CDR3 runs 12 residues. The CDR3 sequence: CASSPRMSEQFF. The CDR3 DNA follows: TGTGCCAGCAGTCCCCGTATGAGTGAGCAGTTCTTC.

This clonotype was seen a handful of times. The genes are TRBV20-1 and TRBJ1-1, with D unclear. This CDR3 has 12 residues. Looked up from germline, CDR1 is DFQATT and CDR2 is SNEGSKA (reference sequence). V was pared by 2 bases and J by 6 bases, with 10 bases between. This chain's CDR3 is CSARIQVSEAFF. CDR3 nucleotide sequence: TGCAGTGCTAGAATTCAGGTGTCTGAAGCTTTCTTT.

This clonotype was detected ten times or more. This rearrangement joins TRBV20-1 to TRBJ2-4; D ambiguous. Germline CDR1 is DFQATT and CDR2 is SNEGSKA (reference sequence). V lost 5 bases to trimming and J lost 13 bases, with 15 bases between them. This CDR3 spans 11 amino acids. The CDR3 nucleotides are TGCAGTGCTGATTTTCTGGGAATACAGTACTTC. This encodes CSADFLGIQYF.

The chain has TRBV7-2 and TRBJ1-2; 7 nucleotides match TRBD1. Per germline, CDR1 SGHTA and CDR2 FQGNSA. V lost 5 bases and J lost 3; bases outside the gene matches: 6. The CDR3 has 14 amino acids. CDR3 sequence (DNA): TGTGCCAGCAGCGTGGGACAGCCATACTATGGCTACACCTTC. Residues: CASSVGQPYYGYTF.